These 27 T cell receptor beta chains were sequenced from one sample in a study of shared clonotypes between healthy human individuals. Data came from immunoSEQ multiplex PCR; TCRdb stores just in-frame clones and leaves some out. The sample holds approximately 100,000 clones, less than 80% seen once. Input material: memory CD8+ T cells sorted from blood. Specified subset: CD45RO+ cells pooled with CCR7-negative TemRA cells. These receptor sequences come from a man aged 25-45 years in good health.

The V call is TRBV1, the J call TRBJ2-6; TRBD1, the table's D call, lacks a check against the DNA. TRBV1 is described as a pseudogene. The CDR3 length is 15 residues. CDR3 nucleotide sequence: TGCACCAGCAGACGTGCACAAAGTCGGGCCAACGTCCTGACTTTC. Its translation is CTSRRAQSRANVLTF.

V is TRBV7-8 and J is TRBJ2-7; D is perhaps TRBD2 (5 bases). V lost 4 bases and J lost 0, with 13 bases in between. Germline CDR1 reads SGHVS; CDR2 reads FQNEAQ. The CDR3 spans 15 residues. The CDR3 sequence is CASSSTSPGSYEQYF. In DNA, the CDR3 is TGTGCCAGCAGCTCCACTAGTCCCGGCTCCTACGAGCAGTACTTC.

This chain joins TRBV4-1 and TRBJ1-3; D remains ambiguous. CDR1 and CDR2 (germline): MGHRA, YSYEKL. The CDR3 length is 18 residues. Trimming removed 1 base at V and 0 bases at J, with 16 bases between. In DNA form, the CDR3 reads TGCGCCAGCAGCCAAGGGTCTGTGTGGGAGTTCTCTGGAAACACCATATATTTT. Translating gives CASSQGSVWEFSGNTIYF.

The rearrangement links TRBV7-7 to TRBJ2-7, with D possibly being TRBD1 (5 bases). The CDR3 runs to 13 residues. V lost 4 bases to trimming and J lost 6 bases, with 13 bases between them. Germline V gene data show CDR1 as SSHAT and CDR2 as FNYEAQ (reference sequence). CDR3 region: CASSSDNSREQYF. The CDR3 DNA sequence: TGTGCCAGCAGCTCGGACAACTCACGCGAGCAGTACTTC.

The sample holds many counts of this clone. This same CDR3 is encoded by further DNA sequences in the sample. This rearrangement joins TRBV7-9 to TRBJ2-1; D not certain. Trimming removed 1 base from V and 8 bases from J, with 6 bases in between. Germline CDR1 SEHNR, CDR2 FQNEAQ (reference sequence). The length of the CDR3 is 12 residues. The CDR3 loop is CASSLVVHEQFF. CDR3 sequence (DNA): TGTGCCAGCAGCTTAGTAGTTCATGAGCAGTTCTTC.

The gene calls are TRBV7-2 and TRBJ2-7; tentative D call: TRBD1 (5 bases). Trimming removed 4 bases at V and 2 bases at J, with 12 bases between. The CDR3 extends over 14 amino acids. In germline, CDR1 is SGHTA, CDR2 FQGNSA. The CDR3 coding sequence is TGTGCCAGCAGCTCACCCAGACAGACCTACGAGCAGTACTTC. This codes for CASSSPRQTYEQYF.

This rearrangement joins TRBV9 to TRBJ1-5, with D perhaps TRBD1 (5 bases). From germline, CDR1 is SGDLS and CDR2 YYNGEE. Trimming stripped 4 bases from V and 2 bases from J, with 13 bases between. The CDR3 length is 15 residues. The CDR3 reads CASSTGGMRNQPQHF. The CDR3 DNA reads as TGTGCCAGCAGCACAGGAGGGATGCGCAATCAGCCCCAGCATTTT.

This sequence joins TRBV7-8 and TRBJ2-7, with D perhaps being TRBD1 or TRBD2 (6 bases each). The germline V gene has CDR1 SGHVS and CDR2 FQNEAQ. CDR3 size: 14 residues. Trimming took off 1 base at V and 5 bases at J, with 12 bases between the two ends. Here the CDR3 reads CASSLGWGANEQYF. As DNA, the CDR3 is TGTGCCAGCAGCTTAGGTTGGGGGGCCAACGAGCAGTACTTC. Filled out from reference TRBV7-8 and TRBJ2-7, the complete variable domain reads GAGVSQSPRYKVAKRGQDVALRCDPISGHVSLFWYQQALGQGPEFLTYFQNEAQLDKSGLPSDRFFAERPEGSVSTLKIQRTQQEDSAVYLCASSLGWGANEQYFGPGTRLTVT.

The count of this clone is one. The rearrangement joins TRBV2 to TRBJ2-1, with 10 bases lining up with TRBD2. Unmatched junction bases numbered 10, after V lost 6 bases and J lost 8 bases. Looked up from germline, CDR1 is SNHLY and CDR2 is FYNNEI. The CDR3 runs 15 residues. The chain's CDR3 is CASSRLAGVFDEQFF. The CDR3 DNA reads TGTGCCAGCAGCAGACTAGCGGGTGTATTTGATGAGCAGTTCTTC.

This clone was detected ten times or more. The CDR3 is CASSSDFSVGEQFF. Here the CDR3 DNA reads TGCGCCAGCAGCTCCGATTTCTCCGTCGGGGAGCAGTTCTTC. The V gene is TRBV4-3, the J gene TRBJ2-1; D remains ambiguous. V lost 5 bases, J lost 10 bases, and 18 bases lay in between. From germline, CDR1 is LGHNA and CDR2 YSLEER. The CDR3 sequence is 14 residues long.

The chain carries TRBV6-1 and TRBJ1-3; no reliable D call. The CDR3 covers 13 residues. The V gene lost 1 base and the J gene lost 4 bases, with 5 bases spanning the gap. The germline V gene has CDR1 MNHNS and CDR2 SASEGT. This CDR3 reads CASSEGWGNTIYF. The CDR3 DNA is TGTGCCAGCAGTGAAGGGTGGGGAAACACCATATATTTT.

The CDR3 DNA is TGCGCCAGCAGCTCTATAAGTGGGCTAGGGGTGCCCGGGGAGCTGTTTTTT. As protein: CASSSISGLGVPGELFF. This sequence joins TRBV5-1 and TRBJ2-2; maybe TRBD1 (5 bases). This CDR3 is 17 amino acids long. Trimming shortened V by 3 bases and J by 6 bases, and 21 bases separated the two germline ends. In germline, CDR1 is SGHRS, CDR2 YFSETQ.

This clone was detected a few times. The chain couples TRBV2 to TRBJ2-2; D is undetermined. The CDR3 has 14 amino acids. Trimming removed 8 bases at V and 4 bases at J, with 14 bases between. Germline V gives CDR1 SNHLY, CDR2 FYNNEI. CDR3 nucleotide sequence: TGTGCCAGCCAAATCACCTCATCCACCGGGGAGCTGTTTTTT. It yields the protein CASQITSSTGELFF. The whole variable domain, remainder taken from reference TRBV2 and TRBJ2-2, is EPEVTQTPSHQVTQMGQEVILRCVPISNHLYFYWYRQILGQKVEFLVSFYNNEISEKSEIFDDQFSVERPDGSNFTLKIRSTKLEDSAMYFCASQITSSTGELFFGEGSRLTVL.

This clone has more than one count but fewer than ten. The chain has TRBV5-1 and TRBJ1-4; D not resolved. Trimming removed 8 bases at V and 4 bases at J, with 6 bases between. The CDR3 has 11 amino acids. Germline lookup yields CDR1 SGHRS and CDR2 YFSETQ. CDR3 residues: CASFNNEKLFF. The CDR3 DNA is TGCGCCAGTTTTAATAATGAAAAACTGTTTTTT.

The chain couples TRBV7-6 to TRBJ2-7; D might be TRBD1 or TRBD2, each matching 5 bases. The V gene's germline CDR1 is SGHVS and CDR2 FNYEAQ. The CDR3 has 14 amino acids. Trimming took 2 bases from V and 6 from J, leaving 14 bases between them. The CDR3 is CASSLSPVGGEQYF. CDR3 bases: TGTGCCAGCAGCTTATCTCCCGTTGGGGGCGAGCAGTACTTC.

This chain links TRBV30 with TRBJ2-7; D ambiguous. Trimming left V 5 bases short and J 1 base short, with 6 bases between. The CDR3 sequence is 11 residues long. Germline lookup yields CDR1 GTSNPN and CDR2 SVGIG (reference sequence). The CDR3 DNA reads TGTGCCTGGCAGCAATCCTACGAGCAGTACTTC. It encodes CAWQQSYEQYF.

This chain links TRBV28 with TRBJ1-3; D call uncertain. Germline lookup yields CDR1 MDHEN and CDR2 SYDVKM. V dropped 8 bases and J dropped 1 base, with 9 bases sitting between them. The CDR3 runs 13 residues. CDR3 amino acids: CASWGISGNTIYF. In nucleotides, the CDR3 is TGTGCCAGCTGGGGAATTTCTGGAAACACCATATATTTT.

This clone has only one observation. The chain joins TRBV18 to TRBJ2-7, with D possibly being TRBD2 (6 bases). CDR1 and CDR2 (germline): KGHSH, LQKENI. The CDR3 totals 13 residues. The germline V and J ends were trimmed by 0 bases and 7 bases, with 10 bases remaining between them. This CDR3 reads CASSPPGGYEQYF. CDR3 DNA: TGTGCCAGCTCACCACCAGGAGGGTATGAGCAGTACTTC.

This clone showed up just once. V and J are TRBV7-9 and TRBJ2-7; 12 bases fit TRBD2. The germline gives CDR1 SEHNR, CDR2 FQNEAQ (reference sequence). This CDR3 comprises 16 residues. Trimming cost V 5 bases and J 1 base; bases outside gene matches: 6. This CDR3 is CASSLTGLAGSYEQYF. CDR3 in DNA: TGTGCCAGCAGCCTTACGGGACTAGCGGGTTCCTACGAGCAGTACTTC.

The chain links TRBV18 to TRBJ2-3; 7 nucleotides match TRBD1. Looked up from germline, CDR1 is KGHSH and CDR2 is LQKENI. Trimming cost V 0 bases and J 6 bases; bases outside gene matches: 3. The CDR3 extends over 14 amino acids. The CDR3 DNA follows: TGTGCCAGCTCACCACCGACAGGGTGGGATACGCAGTATTTT. This sequence encodes CASSPPTGWDTQYF.

The CDR3 reads CASSAGTGYDEQYF. The CDR3 coding sequence is TGTGCCAGCTCAGCCGGGACAGGGTATGACGAGCAGTACTTC. The rearrangement links TRBV18 to TRBJ2-7; 9 nucleotides line up with TRBD1. Germline V gene sequence: CDR1 KGHSH, CDR2 LQKENI. V lost 5 bases and J lost 5; bases outside the gene matches: 7. The CDR3 covers 14 residues.

This clone came up a few times. J is TRBJ2-5 and V is TRBV11-2; D possibly corresponds to TRBD2 (5 bases). CDR1 and CDR2 (germline): SGHAT, FQNNGV. The CDR3 runs 17 residues. Trimming stripped 0 bases from V and 4 bases from J, with 18 bases between. DNA for the CDR3: TGTGCCAGCAGCTTAGAAGCCTTACATTCGGGGTTAGAGACCCAGTACTTC. It specifies CASSLEALHSGLETQYF. The full variable domain, with the rest looked up from reference TRBV11-2 and TRBJ2-5, is EAGVAQSPRYKIIEKRQSVAFWCNPISGHATLYWYQQILGQGPKLLIQFQNNGVVDDSQLPKDRFSAERLKGVDSTLKIQPAKLEDSAVYLCASSLEALHSGLETQYFGPGTRLLVL.

The chain employs TRBV6-1 and TRBJ2-5, with D perhaps TRBD1 (7 bases). This CDR3 contains 13 residues. V was trimmed by 6 bases and J by 4 bases, leaving 12 bases between them. Germline-derived CDR1 and CDR2 are MNHNS and SASEGT. CDR3 in amino acids: CASREGAGETQYF. The CDR3, as DNA: TGTGCCAGCAGGGAGGGGGCCGGAGAGACCCAGTACTTC.

This rearrangement joins TRBV19 to TRBJ1-5, with unresolved D. Trimming pared 5 bases from V and 6 bases from J, leaving 11 bases between. CDR3 length equals 13 residues. CDR1 is LNHDA and CDR2 is SQIVND in the germline V gene (reference sequence). The CDR3 DNA follows: TGTGCCAGTAGTCCAGAGGGTGGTCAGCCCCAGCATTTT. This sequence encodes CASSPEGGQPQHF.

This sequence joins TRBV25-1 and TRBJ2-7, with TRBD1 matching 7 bases. Germline CDR1 reads MGHDK; CDR2 reads SYGVNS. V shed 2 bases, J shed 0 bases, and the junction held 7 bases outside the gene matches. The CDR3 contains 16 residues. Written as DNA, the CDR3 is TGTGCCAGCAGTGAAACGAGACAGGGCAGCTCCTACGAGCAGTACTTC. Residues: CASSETRQGSSYEQYF.

The chain links TRBV28 to TRBJ2-3; the match to TRBD2 covers 13 bases. From germline, CDR1 is MDHEN and CDR2 SYDVKM. V was pared by 6 bases and J by 10 bases, with 10 bases of the junction left unmatched. The CDR3 contains 15 residues. This CDR3 is CASSRLAGGGRAQYF. In DNA form, the CDR3 reads TGTGCCAGCAGCCGACTAGCGGGAGGCGGGAGGGCGCAGTATTTT. Complete variable domain (other parts from reference TRBV28 and TRBJ2-3): DVKVTQSSRYLVKRTGEKVFLECVQDMDHENMFWYRQDPGLGLRLIYFSYDVKMKEKGDIPEGYSVSREKKERFSLILESASTNQTSMYLCASSRLAGGGRAQYFGPGTRLTVL.

The V call is TRBV4-3, the J call TRBJ2-1; the D is unclear. Trimming took off 0 bases at V and 10 bases at J, with 16 bases between the two ends. CDR1 is LGHNA, CDR2 YSLEER, per germline. The CDR3 runs to 15 residues. This CDR3 reads CASSQDYGGVQEQFF. CDR3 coding DNA: TGCGCCAGCAGCCAAGATTACGGTGGGGTGCAGGAGCAGTTCTTC.